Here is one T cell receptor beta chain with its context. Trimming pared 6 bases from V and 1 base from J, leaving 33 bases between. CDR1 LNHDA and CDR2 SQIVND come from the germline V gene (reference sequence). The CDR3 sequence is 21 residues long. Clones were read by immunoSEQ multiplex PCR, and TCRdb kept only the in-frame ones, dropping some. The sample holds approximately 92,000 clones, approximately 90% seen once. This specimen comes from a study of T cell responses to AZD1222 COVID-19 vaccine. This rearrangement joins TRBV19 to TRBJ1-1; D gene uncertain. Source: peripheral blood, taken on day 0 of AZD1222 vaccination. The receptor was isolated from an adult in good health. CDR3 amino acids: CASSILIFPFGPKAGNTEAFF. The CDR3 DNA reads TGTGCCAGTAGCATACTAATTTTTCCGTTTGGCCCCAAGGCAGGGAACACTGAAGCTTTCTTT.